What follows are 6 T cell receptor beta chains derived from one specimen sequenced in a study of blood T cell repertoires in COVID-19. The method was immunoSEQ multiplex PCR; TCRdb's version includes in-frame clones alone and lacks a portion of them. The data show around 79,000 clones, 80% to 90% seen once. The specimen sequenced was peripheral blood. Every receptor here comes from a man aged 65 to 79 with active or convalescent COVID-19.

CDR3 in DNA: TGTGCCAGCAGGGGGGGACAGGGGTTTCACCACGCTGGAAACACCATATATTTT. This encodes CASRGGQGFHHAGNTIYF. The chain joins TRBV2 to TRBJ1-3, with 10 bases fitting TRBD1. The V gene's germline CDR1 is SNHLY and CDR2 FYNNEI. V was clipped by 6 bases and J by 2 bases; unmatched bases: 13. The CDR3 is 18 amino acids.

The chain recombines TRBV5-1 with TRBJ1-4; 7 nucleotides line up with TRBD1. Trimming removed 2 bases from V and 4 bases from J; junction bases left unmatched: 5. There are 15 residues in the CDR3. The V gene's germline CDR1 is SGHRS and CDR2 YFSETQ. CDR3 in DNA: TGCGCCAGCAGCTTATTTGGGGACAGTAATGAAAAACTGTTTTTT. Its protein product is CASSLFGDSNEKLFF.

The rearrangement links TRBV29-1 to TRBJ1-3; no clear D. CDR1 and CDR2 (germline): SQVTM, ANQGSEA. Trimming pared 4 bases from V and 2 bases from J, leaving 15 bases between. This CDR3 is 15 amino acids long. The CDR3 reads CSVARRNSAGNTIYF. DNA of the CDR3: TGCAGCGTTGCCCGTCGAAACTCGGCTGGAAACACCATATATTTT.

CDR3 in DNA: TGTGCCAGCAGCCTGGGACAGAGTTATGGCTACACCTTC. Its protein is CASSLGQSYGYTF. This sequence joins TRBV28 and TRBJ1-2, with 7 positions matching TRBD1. The CDR3 length is 13 residues. V trimming: 6 bases; J trimming: 5 bases; junction bases outside the gene matches: 6. Germline V lookup: CDR1 MDHEN, CDR2 SYDVKM.

This chain connects TRBV18 to TRBJ2-7; D not resolved. The CDR3 consists of 14 residues. Germline values: CDR1 KGHSH, CDR2 LQKENI. Trimming shortened V by 4 bases and J by 1 base, and 11 bases separated the two germline ends. The CDR3 protein is CASSREGGSYEQYF. In DNA form, the CDR3 reads TGTGCCAGCTCACGTGAAGGCGGTTCCTACGAGCAGTACTTC. The whole variable domain, filled in from reference TRBV18 and TRBJ2-7, reads NAGVMQNPRHLVRRRGQEARLRCSPMKGHSHVYWYRQLPEEGLKFMVYLQKENIIDESGMPKERFSAEFPKEGPSILRIQQVVRGDSAAYFCASSREGGSYEQYFGPGTRLTVT.

The chain employs TRBV7-2 and TRBJ2-4; a weak D match, TRBD1 (6 bases). This CDR3 contains 14 residues. V shed 4 bases and J shed 2 bases, with 9 bases lying between them. The germline gives CDR1 SGHTA, CDR2 FQGNSA. The CDR3 reads CASSSQGSKNIQYF. The CDR3 DNA reads as TGTGCCAGCAGCTCACAGGGCTCCAAAAACATTCAGTACTTC.